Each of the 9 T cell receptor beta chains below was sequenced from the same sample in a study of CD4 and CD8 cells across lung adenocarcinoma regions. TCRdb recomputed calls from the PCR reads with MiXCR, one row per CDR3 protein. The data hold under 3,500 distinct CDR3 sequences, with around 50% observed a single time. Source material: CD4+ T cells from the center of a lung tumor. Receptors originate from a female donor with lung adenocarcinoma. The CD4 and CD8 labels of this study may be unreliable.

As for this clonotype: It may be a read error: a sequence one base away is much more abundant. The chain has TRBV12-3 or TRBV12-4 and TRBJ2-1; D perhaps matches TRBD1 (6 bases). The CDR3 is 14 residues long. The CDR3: CASKRAGQSNQQFF. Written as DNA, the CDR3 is TGTGCCAGCAAAAGAGCAGGACAGTCCAATCAGCAGTTCTTC.

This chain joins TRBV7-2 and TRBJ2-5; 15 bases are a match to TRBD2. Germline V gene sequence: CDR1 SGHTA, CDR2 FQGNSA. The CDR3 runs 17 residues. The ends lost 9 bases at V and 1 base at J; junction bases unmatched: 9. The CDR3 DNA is TGTGCCAGTGCTGGACTAGCGGGAGGGGGTGGCCAAGAGACCCAGTACTTC. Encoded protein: CASAGLAGGGGQETQYF.

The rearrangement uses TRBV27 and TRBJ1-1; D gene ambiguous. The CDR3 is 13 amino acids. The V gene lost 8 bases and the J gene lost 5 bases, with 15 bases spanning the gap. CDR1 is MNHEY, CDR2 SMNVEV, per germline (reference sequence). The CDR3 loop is CASGPGRRTEAFF. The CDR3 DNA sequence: TGTGCCAGCGGGCCGGGGAGGAGGACTGAAGCTTTCTTT.

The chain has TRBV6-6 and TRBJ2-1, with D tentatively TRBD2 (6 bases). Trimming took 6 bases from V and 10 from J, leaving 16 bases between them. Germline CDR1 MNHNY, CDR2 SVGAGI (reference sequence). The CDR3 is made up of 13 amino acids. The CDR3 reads CASSYRETYEQFF. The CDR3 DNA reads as TGTGCCAGCAGCTACCGGGAGACCTACGAGCAGTTCTTC.

CDR3 coding DNA: TGTGCCAGCAGTTATGGTAGAGGGTTCTACGAGCAGTACTTC. Amino acid sequence: CASSYGRGFYEQYF. The rearrangement joins TRBV6-5 to TRBJ2-7; weak D call: TRBD2 (5 bases). This CDR3 region has 14 residues. Trimming took off 3 bases at V and 3 bases at J, with 12 bases between the two ends. Germline V gene data show CDR1 as MNHEY and CDR2 as SVGAGI.

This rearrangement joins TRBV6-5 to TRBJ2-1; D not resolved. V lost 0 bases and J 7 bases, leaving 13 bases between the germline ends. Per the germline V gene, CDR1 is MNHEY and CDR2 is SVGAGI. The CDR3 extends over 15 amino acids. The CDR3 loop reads CASSYSYLLLNEQFF. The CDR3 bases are TGTGCCAGCAGTTACTCGTACCTTTTATTGAATGAGCAGTTCTTC.

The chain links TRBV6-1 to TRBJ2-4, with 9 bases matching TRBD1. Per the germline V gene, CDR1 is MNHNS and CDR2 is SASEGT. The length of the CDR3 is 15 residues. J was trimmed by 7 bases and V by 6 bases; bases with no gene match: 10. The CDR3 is CASSSDRGVLNIQYF. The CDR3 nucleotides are TGTGCCAGCAGCAGCGACAGGGGGGTTTTGAACATTCAGTACTTC.

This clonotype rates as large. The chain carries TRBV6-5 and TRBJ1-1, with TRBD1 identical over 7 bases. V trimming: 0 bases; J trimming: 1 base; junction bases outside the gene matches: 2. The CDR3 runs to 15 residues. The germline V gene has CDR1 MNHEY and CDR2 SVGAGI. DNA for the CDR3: TGTGCCAGCAGTTACTCGGGACAGCAGAACACTGAAGCTTTCTTT. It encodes CASSYSGQQNTEAFF.

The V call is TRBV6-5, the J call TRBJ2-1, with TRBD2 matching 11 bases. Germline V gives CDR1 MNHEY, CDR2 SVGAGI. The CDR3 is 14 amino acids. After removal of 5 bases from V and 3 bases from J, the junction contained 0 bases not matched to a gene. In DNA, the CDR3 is TGTGCCAGCAGTACTAGCGGGAGCTACAATGAGCAGTTCTTC. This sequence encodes CASSTSGSYNEQFF.